A single sample gave rise to the 3 T cell receptor beta chains below, sequenced in a study of circulating and synovial CD4+ cells in juvenile arthritis. Clones were sequenced by immunoSEQ multiplex PCR, and TCRdb holds only the in-frame ones, with some missing. The table shows over 30,000 clones, with roughly 95% occurring only once. Sequencing was carried out using CD4+ T cells from blood. Receptors originate from a human donor with juvenile idiopathic arthritis.

The CDR3 sequence is CASSQVSGGHTDTQYF. CDR3 nucleotides: TGCGCCAGCAGCCAAGTTAGCGGGGGGCACACAGATACGCAGTATTTT. This chain links TRBV4-3 with TRBJ2-3; 10 bases are a match to TRBD2. The CDR3 extends over 16 amino acids. V shed 1 base and J 2 bases; nucleotides not matched to a gene: 3. Germline loops: CDR1 LGHNA, CDR2 YSLEER.

This rearrangement joins TRBV4-3 to TRBJ1-5; 7 nucleotides line up with TRBD1. CDR1 is LGHNA, CDR2 YSLEER, per germline. The CDR3 is 15 amino acids. Germline trimming cut 1 base from V and 4 bases from J; bases unmatched to any gene: 4. The CDR3 protein is CASSQGLGQNQPQHF. CDR3 DNA: TGCGCCAGCAGCCAAGGATTGGGACAGAATCAGCCCCAGCATTTT.

J is TRBJ1-2 and V is TRBV19; D possibly corresponds to TRBD1 (5 bases). The CDR3 totals 16 residues. The ends were cut back, 1 base at V and 2 bases at J, with 14 bases in the middle. Germline CDR1 reads LNHDA; CDR2 reads SQIVND (reference sequence). The CDR3 DNA is TGTGCCAGTAGTATAGTTGAAAGGGGCCACAACTATGGCTACACCTTC. Translating it yields CASSIVERGHNYGYTF.